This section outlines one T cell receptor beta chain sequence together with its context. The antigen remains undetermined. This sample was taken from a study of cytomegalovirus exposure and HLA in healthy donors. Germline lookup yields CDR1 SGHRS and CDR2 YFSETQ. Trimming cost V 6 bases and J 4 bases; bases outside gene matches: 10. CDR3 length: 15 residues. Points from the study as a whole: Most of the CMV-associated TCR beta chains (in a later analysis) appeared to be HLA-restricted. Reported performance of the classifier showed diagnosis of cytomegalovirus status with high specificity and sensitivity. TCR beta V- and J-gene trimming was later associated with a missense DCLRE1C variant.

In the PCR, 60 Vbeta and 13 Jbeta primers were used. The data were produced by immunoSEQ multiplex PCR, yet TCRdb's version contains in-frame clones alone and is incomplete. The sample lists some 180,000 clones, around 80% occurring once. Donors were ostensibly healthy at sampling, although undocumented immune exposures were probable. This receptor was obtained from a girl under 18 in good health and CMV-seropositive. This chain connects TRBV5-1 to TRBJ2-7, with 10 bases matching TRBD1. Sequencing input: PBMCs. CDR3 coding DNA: TGCGCCAGCACGCAACCCGGGACAGGGGCTTACGAGCAGTACTTC. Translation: CASTQPGTGAYEQYF.